This TCR beta chain was captured in a study of blood T cell repertoires in COVID-19. The data were produced by immunoSEQ multiplex PCR, yet TCRdb's version contains in-frame clones alone and is incomplete. Of about 150,000 clones in the sample, around 84% were seen once. With 4 bases clipped from V and 0 bases from J, the junction kept 4 bases outside the gene matches. CDR3 length equals 15 residues. The V gene's germline CDR1 is SEHNR and CDR2 FQNEAQ (reference sequence). This chain uses TRBV7-9 with TRBJ2-7; TRBD1 matches 9 bases. The material sequenced was peripheral blood. This TCR derives from a woman over 75 with COVID-19, enrolled during active disease. The CDR3 loop reads CASSSDRGSSYEQYF. CDR3 nucleotide sequence: TGTGCCAGCAGCTCGGACAGGGGTAGCTCCTACGAGCAGTACTTC.